The subject of this entry is one T cell receptor (beta chain). Its antigen is still unknown. A read error may be the cause here, since a much bigger clone is one base away. Total RNA and DNA were co-extracted without cell sorting from roughly 20-30 mg of bulk tissue using the AllPrep DNA/RNA mini kit. Four or five patients with histopathologically diagnosed primary liver carcinoma underwent surgical resection in China between late 2015 and early 2016. At the time of sampling, the patients had chronic HBV infection and had not received any treatment. Each tumor was sampled at five spatially separated regions: the tumor centre plus the superior, inferior, left-lateral and right-lateral poles. Histological examination found more than 80% viable tumor cells in every tumor sample. Fresh tumor and adjacent tissue pieces were bisected, with one half stored in RNAlater at -80 degrees C and the other half sent for histology.

The source of the sample is a study of tumor-infiltrating lymphocytes in primary liver carcinoma (dated by TCRdb to the late 2010s). Describing the broader study: Hepatocellular carcinoma (four) or combined HCC and intrahepatic cholangiocarcinoma (one) was present in the five patients, who were three men and two women aged 30 to 69 years. Tumors of the five patients were stage T1-T3 N0M0 with maximum diameters of roughly 4.2 to 10 cm. Roughly 3.65 to 8 million productive TCRbeta reads were obtained per sample, and no significant difference in read depth was found between tissue types. Across five regions of each liver tumor, along with adjacent normal tissue and blood, the study brought together TCRbeta repertoire sequencing, expression microarrays and whole-exome sequencing. TCRbeta repertoire sequencing covered 35 specimens from 5 patients: around 25 tumor regions, 5 adjacent noncancerous liver tissues and 5 peripheral blood samples. Agilent mRNA microarray profiling was performed on the roughly 25 tumor region samples to relate TCRbeta repertoire diversity to the local molecular phenotype. Technical replicate repertoires showed high reproducibility, with mean shared-clone rates roughly 0.88 and correlation coefficients above 0.95.

The research as a whole found: The study included only five patients, and the authors note findings should be validated in a larger study. Compared with blood, tumors had a significantly larger share of the repertoire taken up by the top 250 clones (p = 0.039). Only about 8-25% of top clones were found in all five regions of a tumor, suggesting spatial heterogeneity of tumor-infiltrating T cells. Bulk unsorted samples precluded comparing CD4+ and CD8+ T cell repertoires. Only the TCR beta chain was sequenced, which likely underestimates true repertoire diversity because unpaired alpha chains were not captured. Repertoire overlap was higher between tumor regions (mean roughly 35%) than tumor-adjacent (approximately 17%) or tumor-blood (approximately 15%) pairs, consistent with antigen-driven expansion.

A constant-region primer and ProtoScript II reverse transcriptase were used to reverse-transcribe TCRbeta-specific cDNA from around 480 ng total RNA. TCRbeta libraries were built with three nested multiplex PCR rounds, a slightly modified ARM-PCR procedure. Each of the first two PCR rounds ran for around 10 cycles using multiplex TRBV1-TRBV30 forward primers together with a Cbeta reverse primer. A final 25-cycle PCR with Deep VentR polymerase added sample barcodes and Illumina adapters. Amplicons of 200-500 bp were gel-purified with a QIAquick gel extraction kit before sequencing. An Illumina HiSeq 2500 was used to sequence the TCRbeta amplicons with 250-bp paired-end reads. The published analysis was carried out like this. Quality trimming of reads was performed with Trimmomatic v0.33, and paired reads were merged with FLASH v1.2.11 so that full CDR3 sequences could be recovered. MiGEC v1.2.1b assigned V, D and J germline segments to the rearranged TCRbeta sequences. VDJtools v1.0.0 computed clonotype statistics and Shannon-Wiener diversity indices. Except for diversity analysis, only the 250 most abundant clonotypes of each sample were used in subsequent analyses to reduce sampling bias. Starting from the raw public reads, TCRdb applied fastp trimming at Q25, assembled clones with MiXCR and retained in-frame beta chains. Rows are combined by CDR3 protein, so each entry shows the most common genes and DNA. TCRdb's processing, not the authors' own work, is the source of the V and J calls. The sample table lists 100,000 to 150,000 distinct CDR3 sequences, around 64% of them with a count of one. The ten largest clonotypes hold around 8.2% of the sample.

The germline V gene gives CDR1 as MRHNA and CDR2 as SNTAGT. Germline trimming: 0 bases from V, 1 base from J; junction bases outside gene matches: 4. Spanning cysteine to phenylalanine, the CDR3 consists of 16 amino acids. Only CDR3 DNA is held: 48 bases, read in frame from base 1. Material for sequencing was liver tumor tissue from sampling region 3. The cell subset or site tag for this specimen amounts to: tumor region T3, left-lateral pole. The chain joins TRBV6-4 to TRBJ2-3, and TRBD2 aligns with 7 junction nucleotides. This receptor was obtained from a woman aged 55 to 70 with primary liver carcinoma and hepatitis B virus infection. For the CDR3, the sequence is CASSDSRGTGTDTQYF. The bases are TGTGCCAGCAGTGACTCGCGGGGGACCGGCACAGATACGCAGTATTTT.